A single T cell receptor (beta chain) is shown here with its context. CDR3 length: 13 amino acids. V lost 6 bases and J 9 bases, leaving 15 bases between the germline ends. The germline V gene has CDR1 KGHSH and CDR2 LQKENI. Assay used: immunoSEQ multiplex PCR; TCRdb lists only in-frame clones, some missing. The sample carries hundreds of thousands of clones, around 81% recorded once. The sample belongs to a study of shared clonotypes between healthy human individuals. Sequenced input: PBMCs. The TCR comes from a woman in her thirties or forties in good health. Some clones in this sample may be carry-over from other donors' samples. The gene calls are TRBV18 and TRBJ2-1, with unresolved D. The CDR3, as DNA: TGTGCCAGCTCCCCCCCGACGGGTTTTGAGCAGTTCTTC. Residues: CASSPPTGFEQFF.